The 15 T cell receptor beta chains below all came from one sample that was sequenced in a study of CD8+CD57+ T cells in acquired aplastic anemia. The authors sequenced patients whose flow cytometry had shown CD8+CD57+ cell expansion. Profiles of TCR beta VDJ and CDR3 were generated from a genomic DNA template. TCRdb independently ran MiXCR on the reads; one entry per CDR3 protein. The data hold hundreds of thousands of distinct CDR3 sequences, with roughly 34% observed a single time. The specimen was sorted CD4+, CD8+, or CD8+CD57+ T cells (not recorded which) from PBMCs. These TCRs come from a human donor with aplastic anemia.

The rearrangement links TRBV24-1 to TRBJ2-5, with TRBD2 matching 11 bases. Germline-derived CDR1 and CDR2 are KGHDR and SFDVKD. The CDR3 loop spans 17 amino acids. V shed 4 bases, J shed 7 bases, and the junction held 13 bases outside the gene matches. The CDR3 spells CATSEYGASGGSGTQYF. The DNA of the CDR3 is TGTGCCACCAGTGAGTATGGGGCTAGCGGGGGGAGTGGGACCCAGTACTTC.

The chain's CDR3 is CASSSGQGWEKLFF. The CDR3 coding sequence is TGTGCCAGCAGCTCCGGACAGGGGTGGGAAAAACTGTTTTTT. V gene TRBV7-2 combines with J gene TRBJ1-4; 9 bases agree with TRBD1. Germline-derived CDR1 and CDR2 are SGHTA and FQGNSA. The CDR3 consists of 14 residues. V shed 4 bases and J 8 bases; nucleotides not matched to a gene: 5.

The V and J genes are TRBV10-3 and TRBJ2-5, with TRBD1 matching 10 bases. Germline loops: CDR1 ENHRY, CDR2 SYGVKD. The V gene end was trimmed by 5 bases and the J gene end by 3 bases; junction bases not matched to a gene: 6. This CDR3 spans 15 amino acids. The CDR3 DNA is TGTGCCATCAGTAAACGACAGGGGGCGGAAGAGACCCAGTACTTC. The encoded protein is CAISKRQGAEETQYF.

The rearrangement links TRBV24-1 to TRBJ1-2; D gene ambiguous. V lost 3 bases and J 1 base, leaving 11 bases between the germline ends. This CDR3 has 15 residues. Germline CDR1 and CDR2: KGHDR and SFDVKD. The CDR3 loop reads CATSDGSGLNYGYTF. The CDR3 DNA reads as TGTGCCACCAGTGATGGGTCAGGTCTTAACTATGGCTACACCTTC.

The genes are TRBV10-3 and TRBJ2-7, with D unclear. Trimming took off 2 bases at V and 0 bases at J, with 5 bases between the two ends. CDR3 length: 13 amino acids. From germline, CDR1 is ENHRY and CDR2 SYGVKD. This chain's CDR3 is CAISERNSYEQYV. The CDR3 DNA sequence: TGTGCCATCAGTGAGAGGAACTCCTACGAGCAGTACGTC.

CDR3 residues: CASSDLRGGAEAFF. The CDR3 DNA is TGTGCCAGCAGCGACCTCAGGGGTGGGGCTGAAGCTTTCTTT. The rearrangement joins TRBV9 to TRBJ1-1; possibly TRBD1 for D (6 bases). The CDR3 spans 14 residues. Trimming took 3 bases from V and 6 from J, leaving 15 bases between them. Germline CDR1 and CDR2: SGDLS and YYNGEE.

This clonotype was found many times. V usage is TRBV19 and J usage is TRBJ2-1, with D hard to call. The CDR3 length is 13 residues. Trimming cost V 5 bases and J 7 bases, with 12 bases left between them. Germline lookup yields CDR1 LNHDA and CDR2 SQIVND (reference sequence). The CDR3 protein is CASSAGRLNEQFF. CDR3 coding DNA: TGTGCCAGTAGTGCCGGACGATTAAATGAGCAGTTCTTC.

This clonotype has a count of ten or more. This chain joins TRBV20-1 and TRBJ1-6; D is possibly TRBD1 (5 bases). The CDR3 is 14 amino acids. Germline V gene data show CDR1 as DFQATT and CDR2 as SNEGSKA (reference sequence). V lost 4 bases and J lost 7, with 14 bases in between. The chain's CDR3 is CSAMGDRSNSPLHF. CDR3 DNA: TGCAGTGCTATGGGGGATCGATCGAATTCACCCCTCCACTTT.

V is TRBV5-1 and J is TRBJ1-5; 12 bases fit TRBD1. After removal of 0 bases from V and 7 bases from J, the junction contained 2 bases not matched to a gene. The length of the CDR3 is 15 residues. Looked up from germline, CDR1 is SGHRS and CDR2 is YFSETQ. In nucleotides, the CDR3 is TGCGCCAGCAGCTTGGAGGGGACAGGGGGCCAGCCCCAGCATTTT. Its translation: CASSLEGTGGQPQHF. Variable domain in full (rest from reference TRBV5-1 and TRBJ1-5): KAGVTQTPRYLIKTRGQQVTLSCSPISGHRSVSWYQQTPGQGLQFLFEYFSETQRNKGNFPGRFSGRQFSNSRSEMNVSTLELGDSALYLCASSLEGTGGQPQHFGDGTRLSIL.

This clonotype was counted only a few times. V gene TRBV19 combines with J gene TRBJ1-2; no reliable D call. Germline CDR1 is LNHDA and CDR2 is SQIVND (reference sequence). This CDR3 has 15 amino acids. V shed 1 base and J shed 4 bases, with 13 bases lying between them. CDR3 region: CASSIAGIGSYGYTF. CDR3 in DNA: TGTGCCAGTAGTATAGCAGGAATTGGTAGCTATGGCTACACCTTC.

This clonotype appeared a few times. V and J are TRBV27 and TRBJ1-6; 7 positions match TRBD1. CDR3 length: 13 residues. V shed 9 bases and J 7 bases; nucleotides not matched to a gene: 6. In germline, CDR1 is MNHEY, CDR2 SMNVEV (reference sequence). CDR3 sequence reads: CASTGVGNSPLHF. Here the CDR3 DNA reads TGTGCCAGTACAGGGGTAGGGAATTCACCCCTCCACTTT.

This chain links TRBV7-2 with TRBJ2-2; D possibly corresponds to TRBD2 (6 bases). CDR1 SGHTA and CDR2 FQGNSA come from the germline V gene. V lost 5 bases to trimming and J lost 4 bases, with 14 bases between them. The CDR3 consists of 15 residues. The CDR3 sequence: CASSLAGLVTGELFF. The CDR3 DNA sequence: TGTGCCAGCAGCCTCGCGGGGCTAGTCACCGGGGAGCTGTTTTTT.

Points on this clonotype: A much larger clone is a single base away; this may be a read error. The chain links TRBV9 to TRBJ2-3, with D perhaps matching TRBD2 (5 bases). CDR1 is SGDLS and CDR2 is YYNGEE in the germline V gene. This CDR3 contains 13 residues. Trimming cost V 4 bases and J 1 base, with 7 bases left between them. The CDR3 DNA follows: TGTGCCAGCAGCTACGGGGGCACAGATACGCAGTATTTT. It yields the protein CASSYGGTDTQYF.

This clonotype came up many times. The chain couples TRBV15 to TRBJ1-3, with a possible D match to TRBD1 (6 bases). Trimming stripped 8 bases from V and 1 base from J, with 12 bases between. This CDR3 contains 14 residues. In germline, CDR1 is LNHNV, CDR2 YYDKDF (reference sequence). In DNA, the CDR3 is TGTGCCACCCGAGGGGGGGGTTCTGGAAACACCATATATTTT. It encodes CATRGGGSGNTIYF.

In its sample, this clonotype was seen many times. The CDR3, as DNA: TGTGCCAGCAGCTTACAGACAGGGGGTTTTCAGCCCCAGCATTTT. Translating gives CASSLQTGGFQPQHF. This chain links TRBV7-8 with TRBJ1-5; 9 positions match TRBD1. The germline gives CDR1 SGHVS, CDR2 FQNEAQ. V dropped 2 bases and J dropped 6; count of bases not matched to a gene: 5. This CDR3 contains 15 residues.